The 26 T cell receptor beta chains listed next were all sequenced from one sample in a study of vaccination and CD4 T cells after COVID-19. Sequenced with the Oncomine TCR Beta short-read assay was DNA taken from cultured CD4+ T cells. Each CDR3 protein gets one entry after TCRdb re-called the PCR reads with MiXCR. This table has about 14,000 distinct CDR3 sequences, 55% to 80% appearing once. Indicated treatment: 10-day PBMC culture with coronavirus spike peptide pools or control peptides (ViraFEST assay). No antigen has been assigned to these receptors. The sample was CD4+ T cells from blood, cultured in vitro. The receptor set was obtained from a human donor who had recovered from COVID-19.

The gene calls are TRBV2 and TRBJ2-6; D may correspond to TRBD1 or TRBD2 (5 bases each). V shed 7 bases and J shed 0 bases, with 13 bases lying between them. The CDR3 spans 16 residues. Germline V lookup: CDR1 SNHLY, CDR2 FYNNEI. This CDR3 reads CASTWDGHSGANVLTF. In DNA form, the CDR3 reads TGTGCCAGCACCTGGGACGGCCACTCTGGGGCCAACGTCCTGACTTTC.

The rearrangement links TRBV6-5 to TRBJ2-5, with unresolved D. Between the trimmed V and J ends, which lost 0 bases and 2 bases, there was a span of 7 bases. This CDR3 is built from 14 residues. Germline assignment: CDR1 MNHEY and CDR2 SVGAGI. The CDR3 DNA is TGTGCCAGCAGTTACTCGAAATGGCAAGAGACCCAGTACTTC. Translation gives CASSYSKWQETQYF.

This clonotype showed up just a few times. The V gene is TRBV20-1, the J gene TRBJ2-5; D not resolved. Germline V CDR1 and CDR2: DFQATT, SNEGSKA (reference sequence). The V end was cut by 3 bases, the J end by 3 bases, with 11 bases between. This CDR3 has 13 residues. The CDR3 DNA sequence: TGCAGTGCTAGGGGTCAGTTTAAAGAGACCCAGTACTTC. The encoded protein is CSARGQFKETQYF.

V gene TRBV6-2 or TRBV6-3 combines with J gene TRBJ1-2; D ambiguous. CDR1 and CDR2 from the germline V gene are MNHEY and SVGEGT. V was shortened by 6 bases and J by 8 bases, with 13 bases between the two germline ends. The CDR3 has 12 residues. This chain's CDR3 is CASRDPDSGYTF. CDR3 coding DNA: TGTGCCAGCAGGGACCCAGATAGCGGCTACACCTTC.

The V and J genes are TRBV5-1 and TRBJ1-6, with 7 bases aligning to TRBD1. CDR3 length equals 17 residues. The V gene's germline CDR1 is SGHRS and CDR2 YFSETQ. With V trimmed by 3 bases and J by 6 bases, 12 bases remained unmatched. CDR3: CASSWNRQGIGNSPLHF. The CDR3 nucleotides are TGCGCCAGCAGCTGGAATCGACAGGGCATCGGTAATTCACCCCTCCACTTT.

This chain connects TRBV6-1 to TRBJ1-6; 8 nucleotides line up with TRBD1. CDR3 size: 16 residues. Looked up from germline, CDR1 is MNHNS and CDR2 is SASEGT. The ends lost 5 bases at V and 2 bases at J; junction bases unmatched: 5. CDR3 protein: CASSPETGAYNSPLHF. For the CDR3, the DNA is TGTGCCAGCAGTCCGGAGACAGGGGCCTATAATTCACCCCTCCACTTT.

The chain recombines TRBV27 with TRBJ1-5; maybe TRBD1 (5 bases). V lost 2 bases, J lost 9 bases, and 11 bases lay in between. The CDR3 loop spans 13 amino acids. The germline gives CDR1 MNHEY, CDR2 SMNVEV (reference sequence). The CDR3 spells CASSLGGYGPQHF. The DNA for the CDR3 is TGTGCCAGCAGTTTAGGGGGGTACGGGCCCCAGCATTTT.

The chain employs TRBV30 and TRBJ2-3; 7 bases agree with TRBD2. This CDR3 contains 15 residues. Germline V lookup: CDR1 GTSNPN, CDR2 SVGIG (reference sequence). J was trimmed by 4 bases and V by 0 bases; bases with no gene match: 7. The CDR3 here is CAWSVKAGVPDTQYF. As DNA, the CDR3 is TGTGCCTGGAGTGTGAAGGCGGGAGTCCCAGATACGCAGTATTTT.

This clonotype was picked up a small number of times. The rearrangement uses TRBV7-9 and TRBJ1-1; 7 bases are shared with TRBD1. With V trimmed by 1 base and J by 4 bases, 6 bases remained unmatched. CDR1 and CDR2 (germline): SEHNR, FQNEAQ (reference sequence). The CDR3 covers 15 residues. In DNA form, the CDR3 reads TGTGCCAGCAGCTTAGGGCAGGGGGGGCGCACTGAAGCTTTCTTT. As protein: CASSLGQGGRTEAFF. Drawing the rest from reference TRBV7-9 and TRBJ1-1, the complete variable domain is DTGVSQNPRHKITKRGQNVTFRCDPISEHNRLYWYRQTLGQGPEFLTYFQNEAQLEKSRLLSDRFSAERPKGSFSTLEIQRTEQGDSAMYLCASSLGQGGRTEAFFGQGTRLTVV.

The rearrangement links TRBV7-3 to TRBJ2-1, with D perhaps given as TRBD1 or TRBD2 (6 bases each). V was clipped by 3 bases and J by 10 bases, with 13 bases between them. The CDR3 has 13 amino acids. CDR1 is SGHTA and CDR2 is FQGTGA in the germline V gene. CDR3 nucleotides: TGTGCCAGCAGCTTCAACAGGGCGGGGGAGCAGTTCTTC. Translation gives CASSFNRAGEQFF.

The chain employs TRBV12-3 or TRBV12-4 and TRBJ1-6, with D maybe TRBD1 (6 bases). This CDR3 contains 12 residues. V was shortened by 3 bases and J by 10 bases, with 7 bases between the two germline ends. CDR3 in amino acids: CASSLTGSPLHF. CDR3 DNA sequence: TGTGCCAGCAGTTTGACAGGCTCACCCCTCCACTTT.

The chain employs TRBV6-5 and TRBJ1-1, with TRBD1 matching 8 bases. V trimming: 3 bases; J trimming: 10 bases; junction bases outside the gene matches: 7. The germline V gene encodes CDR1 MNHEY and CDR2 SVGAGI. The CDR3 consists of 13 residues. CDR3 nucleotide sequence: TGTGCCAGCAGTTATCGGATACAGGGGGGAGCTTTCTTT. Translation gives CASSYRIQGGAFF.

V is TRBV9 and J is TRBJ2-3; D perhaps matches TRBD2 (6 bases). The ends were cut back, 1 base at V and 7 bases at J, with 16 bases in the middle. The CDR3 sequence is 15 residues long. Per germline, CDR1 SGDLS and CDR2 YYNGEE. The CDR3 sequence is CASSVTGGELNTQYF. The CDR3 DNA follows: TGTGCCAGCAGCGTAACGGGCGGGGAGTTGAATACGCAGTATTTT.

The gene calls are TRBV14 and TRBJ2-2, with 10 bases aligning to TRBD1. This CDR3 region has 15 residues. J lost 6 bases, V lost 4 bases, and 5 bases had no gene match. Germline V lookup: CDR1 SGHDN, CDR2 FVKESK. The CDR3 nucleotides read TGTGCCAGCAGCCCTAGACAGGGGGCGGCCGGGGAGCTGTTTTTT. Residues: CASSPRQGAAGELFF.

The rearrangement links TRBV24-1 to TRBJ2-1, with 13 bases lining up with TRBD2. The CDR3 contains 17 residues. Germline V gives CDR1 KGHDR, CDR2 SFDVKD. The trim removed 5 bases at V and 1 base at J, leaving 4 bases unmatched. The CDR3 nucleotides read TGTGCCACCAGTGCCCCGGGACTAGCGGGGTCCTACAATGAGCAGTTCTTC. Amino acids: CATSAPGLAGSYNEQFF.

J is TRBJ2-1 and V is TRBV10-1; TRBD2 is a possible D gene (6 bases). Germline V gene sequence: CDR1 WNHNN, CDR2 SYGVQD (reference sequence). The CDR3 contains 16 residues. V was trimmed by 0 bases and J by 7 bases, leaving 16 bases between them. The CDR3 loop reads CASSESAGRGRNEQFF. The CDR3 bases are TGCGCCAGCAGTGAGTCAGCCGGGAGAGGTAGGAATGAGCAGTTCTTC.

This chain uses TRBV19 with TRBJ2-1; 11 bases map to TRBD1. Germline CDR1 and CDR2: LNHDA and SQIVND (reference sequence). This CDR3 has 15 amino acids. The V segment lost 3 bases and the J segment 8 bases; nucleotides outside the gene matches: 6. The CDR3 is CASSITGTGGYEQFF. The CDR3 bases are TGTGCCAGTAGTATTACCGGGACAGGGGGGTATGAGCAGTTCTTC.

This clonotype has more than one count but fewer than ten. The rearrangement links TRBV7-8 to TRBJ2-3; no reliable D call. Trimming removed 10 bases at V and 1 base at J, with 9 bases between. Germline-derived CDR1 and CDR2 are SGHVS and FQNEAQ. This CDR3 has 12 residues. DNA for the CDR3: TGTGCCACCTCCGGCGGCACAGATACGCAGTATTTT. Its protein product is CATSGGTDTQYF.

V is TRBV29-1 and J is TRBJ1-2; unclear D gene. The CDR3 extends over 13 amino acids. Germline values: CDR1 SQVTM, CDR2 ANQGSEA. The ends were cut back, 7 bases at V and 7 bases at J, with 19 bases in the middle. CDR3: CSAGSPQEVGYTF. The DNA for the CDR3 is TGCAGCGCCGGTAGTCCCCAGGAGGTTGGCTACACCTTC.

The rearrangement links TRBV7-9 to TRBJ2-5, with TRBD1 matching over 7 bases. CDR1 is SEHNR, CDR2 FQNEAQ, per germline (reference sequence). Germline trimming cut 3 bases from V and 3 bases from J; bases unmatched to any gene: 4. The CDR3 totals 14 residues. For the CDR3, the DNA is TGTGCCAGCAGCTTTGGGACAGCAGAAGAGACCCAGTACTTC. This encodes CASSFGTAEETQYF.

V usage is TRBV7-2 and J usage is TRBJ2-7; D may be TRBD2 (7 bases). There are 16 residues in the CDR3. V was shortened by 2 bases and J by 0 bases, with 14 bases between the two germline ends. Germline CDR1 reads SGHTA; CDR2 reads FQGNSA. The CDR3 DNA reads TGTGCCAGCAGCTTACGGGGGGCGACTAGCTCCTACGAGCAGTACTTC. This encodes CASSLRGATSSYEQYF.

The V and J genes are TRBV20-1 and TRBJ1-2; 7 nucleotides align to TRBD1. Losses at the gene ends were 6 bases for V and 8 bases for J; bases not matched to a gene: 15. In germline, CDR1 is DFQATT, CDR2 SNEGSKA (reference sequence). CDR3 length: 14 amino acids. The CDR3 region is CSARKGAGGRGYTF. For the CDR3, the DNA is TGCAGTGCGCGAAAGGGGGCCGGGGGTAGGGGCTACACCTTC.

About this clonotype: The junction does not match germline at one end; this may be a read error. The rearrangement links TRBV24-1 to TRBJ1-1, with a possible D match to TRBD1 (5 bases). The germline gives CDR1 KGHDR, CDR2 SFDVKD. The CDR3 sequence is 12 residues long. The CDR3 nucleotides are TGTGCCACCAGTGATTTGGGGACGTCTTTAAAATTT. Translated: CATSDLGTSLKF.

This chain uses TRBV28 with TRBJ2-7; weak D call: TRBD2 (6 bases). Germline CDR1 and CDR2: MDHEN and SYDVKM. The V end lost 3 bases, the J end lost 5 bases, and 17 bases lay between the germline ends. CDR3 length equals 15 residues. The CDR3, as DNA: TGTGCCAGCAGTTTTAGAGGGAGGAGGGCGGACGAGCAGTACTTC. As protein: CASSFRGRRADEQYF.

The chain joins TRBV10-3 to TRBJ2-1; a weak D match, TRBD2 (5 bases). Germline loops: CDR1 ENHRY, CDR2 SYGVKD. The CDR3 totals 16 residues. Trimming removed 0 bases at V and 8 bases at J, with 17 bases between. CDR3 in amino acids: CAISESRGPEDDEQFF. In DNA, the CDR3 is TGTGCCATCAGTGAGTCGAGAGGGCCCGAGGATGATGAGCAGTTCTTC.

The chain joins TRBV20-1 to TRBJ1-6; TRBD1 agrees at 8 bases. In germline, CDR1 is DFQATT, CDR2 SNEGSKA (reference sequence). The CDR3 length is 15 residues. Trimming at V came to 0 bases and at J to 9 bases, leaving 7 bases not matched to a gene. The CDR3 bases are TGCAGTGCTAGAGATCAGGGGGCCTGGGGTTCACCCCTCCACTTT. Amino acid sequence: CSARDQGAWGSPLHF.